Sequencing of this TCR beta chain was carried out in a study of blood T cells in healthy people across ages. This clonotype was observed at least ten times. Germline CDR1 reads MNHNS; CDR2 reads SASEGT. The CDR3 is made up of 15 amino acids. The germline V and J ends were trimmed by 2 bases and 3 bases, with 14 bases remaining between them. For the second PCR, which ran for 7 to 11 cycles, a sample-barcoded 5' primer and a J-beta primer mix were used. TCRdb itself ran the 5' RACE reads through MiXCR, one entry per CDR3 protein. The data contain 630,000 or so distinct CDR3 sequences, about a third of them singletons.

The origin of this receptor is a woman of 80 years or more in good health. The sample comprised blood. This rearrangement joins TRBV6-1 to TRBJ2-7; the D gene could be TRBD1 or TRBD2 (6 bases each). Here the CDR3 DNA reads TGTGCCAGCAGTGAACGGAGGGGACAACACTACGAGCAGTACTTC. This gives the protein CASSERRGQHYEQYF.